This entry is about one T cell receptor (beta chain). The antigen is unknown. Donors came from a validation cohort of about 110 subjects, distinct from the first 666-subject cohort. This sample was taken from a study of cytomegalovirus exposure and HLA in healthy donors. Study outcomes and limitations: Reported results showed that the classifier diagnosed cytomegalovirus status with high specificity and sensitivity. The investigators catalogued 150 to 200 TCR beta chains as cytomegalovirus-associated.

Here immunoSEQ multiplex PCR was the method, and the copy in TCRdb shows in-frame clones only, minus some. The sample lists roughly 130,000 clones, about four fifths occurring once. What was sequenced was PBMCs. The receptor comes from a woman aged 25 to 39 in good health and CMV-seronegative.

The CDR3: CASNLAGVPEKQFF. CDR3 DNA sequence: TGTGCCAGCAACCTAGCGGGGGTGCCGGAAAAGCAGTTCTTC. The chain carries TRBV5-6 and TRBJ2-1, with 10 bases lining up with TRBD2. Germline CDR1 SGHDT, CDR2 YYEEEE. The CDR3 totals 14 residues. The V and J ends lost 6 bases and 11 bases, in that order; junction bases with no gene match: 11.